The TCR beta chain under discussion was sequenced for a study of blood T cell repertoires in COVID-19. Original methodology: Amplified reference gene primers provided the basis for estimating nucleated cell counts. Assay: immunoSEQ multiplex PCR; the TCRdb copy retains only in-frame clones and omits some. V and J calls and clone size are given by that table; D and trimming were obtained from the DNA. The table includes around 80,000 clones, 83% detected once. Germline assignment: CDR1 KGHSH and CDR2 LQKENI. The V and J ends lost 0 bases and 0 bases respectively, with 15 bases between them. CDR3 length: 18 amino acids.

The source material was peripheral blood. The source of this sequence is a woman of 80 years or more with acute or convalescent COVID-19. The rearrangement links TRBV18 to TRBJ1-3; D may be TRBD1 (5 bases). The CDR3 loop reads CASSPPPGLRGSGNTIYF. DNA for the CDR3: TGTGCCAGCTCACCACCTCCGGGACTCCGTGGCTCTGGAAACACCATATATTTT.